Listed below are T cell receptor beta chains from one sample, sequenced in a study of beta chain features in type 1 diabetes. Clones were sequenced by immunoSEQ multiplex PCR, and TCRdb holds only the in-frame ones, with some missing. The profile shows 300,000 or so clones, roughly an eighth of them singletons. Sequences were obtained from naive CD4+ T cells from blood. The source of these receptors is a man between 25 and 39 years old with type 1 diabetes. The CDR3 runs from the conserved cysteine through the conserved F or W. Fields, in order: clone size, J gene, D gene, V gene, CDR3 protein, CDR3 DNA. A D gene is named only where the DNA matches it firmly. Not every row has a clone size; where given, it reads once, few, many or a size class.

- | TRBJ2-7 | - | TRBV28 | CASSSGHRSSYEQYF | TGTGCCAGCAGTTCGGGACACCGTAGCTCCTACGAGCAGTACTTC
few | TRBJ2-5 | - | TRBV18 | CASSRFRGNQETQYF | TGTGCCAGCTCACGCTTCCGGGGGAACCAAGAGACCCAGTACTTC
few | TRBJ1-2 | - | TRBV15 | CATSGTTGSHGYTF | TGTGCCACCAGCGGAACTACAGGGAGTCATGGCTACACCTTC
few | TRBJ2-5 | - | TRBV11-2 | CASSLAGTETQYF | TGTGCCAGCAGCTTAGCGGGAACTGAGACCCAGTACTTC
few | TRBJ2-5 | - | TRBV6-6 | CASSSSLQETQYF | TGTGCCAGCAGTTCTAGTTTACAAGAGACCCAGTACTTC
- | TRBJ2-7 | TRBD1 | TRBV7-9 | CASSLAGTGSYEQYF | TGTGCCAGCAGCTTAGCCGGGACAGGGTCCTACGAGCAGTACTTC
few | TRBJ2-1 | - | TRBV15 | CATTPGAGWEQFF | TGTGCCACCACCCCAGGGGCCGGATGGGAGCAGTTCTTC
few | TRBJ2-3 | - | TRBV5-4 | CASSLSAGQGDTQYF | TGTGCCAGCAGCTTGAGTGCAGGGCAAGGAGATACGCAGTATTTT
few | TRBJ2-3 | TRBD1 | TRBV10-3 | CAISPGQAADTQYF | TGTGCCATCTCGCCGGGACAGGCCGCGGATACGCAGTATTTT
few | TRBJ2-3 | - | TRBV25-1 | CASSELADTQYF | TGTGCCAGCAGTGAACTAGCAGATACGCAGTATTTT
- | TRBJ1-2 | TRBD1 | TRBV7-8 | CASSLGDRERGRGYTF | TGTGCCAGCAGCTTAGGGGACAGGGAAAGAGGCCGGGGCTACACCTTC
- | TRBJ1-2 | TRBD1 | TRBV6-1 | CASSERLGTGGYGYTF | TGTGCCAGCAGTGAAAGACTCGGGACAGGGGGCTATGGCTACACCTTC
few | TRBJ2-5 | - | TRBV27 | CASSHRGGPQETQYF | TGTGCCAGCAGTCACCGTGGCGGGCCCCAAGAGACCCAGTACTTC
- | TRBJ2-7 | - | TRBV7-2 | CASSSDLPGEQYF | TGTGCCAGCAGTAGTGATTTGCCTGGCGAGCAGTACTTC
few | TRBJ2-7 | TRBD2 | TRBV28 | CASSLAGGLEQYF | TGTGCCAGCAGTTTAGCGGGAGGCCTCGAGCAGTACTTC
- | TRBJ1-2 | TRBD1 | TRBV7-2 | CASSPRQGYGYTF | TGTGCCAGCAGCCCCAGACAGGGCTATGGCTACACCTTC
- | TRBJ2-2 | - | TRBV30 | CAWSLGQFGELFF | TGTGCCTGGAGTCTCGGACAGTTCGGGGAGCTGTTTTTT
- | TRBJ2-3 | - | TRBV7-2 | CASSLSEASDTQYF | TGTGCCAGCAGCTTAAGCGAAGCATCAGATACGCAGTATTTT
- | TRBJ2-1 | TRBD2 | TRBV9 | CASSVGTSGSNEQFF | TGTGCCAGCAGCGTCGGGACTAGCGGGAGCAATGAGCAGTTCTTC
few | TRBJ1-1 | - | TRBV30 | CAWSPGAAEAFF | TGTGCCTGGAGTCCTGGGGCAGCAGAAGCTTTCTTT
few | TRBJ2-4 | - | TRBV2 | CASTMDSAKNIQYF | TGTGCCAGCACTATGGACTCCGCCAAAAACATTCAGTACTTC
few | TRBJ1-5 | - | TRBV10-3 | CAISVGTLYSNQPQHF | TGTGCCATCAGTGTTGGGACACTTTATAGCAATCAGCCCCAGCATTTT
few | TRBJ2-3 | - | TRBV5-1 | CASSSITSTDTQYF | TGCGCCAGCAGCTCAATTACTAGCACAGATACGCAGTATTTT